This passage covers 6 T cell receptor beta chains from one sample sequenced in a study of T-cell memory formation after mild COVID-19. TCRdb independently ran MiXCR on the 5' RACE reads; one entry per CDR3 protein. The data contain around 320,000 distinct CDR3 sequences, approximately 15% of them singletons. Sequencing was done on a sample of PBMCs or a T cell subset sorted from them (not recorded which). These receptors were taken from a man aged 18-30 years who had mild COVID-19 (a few samples of this study predate the infection). Cell type and time point are not known.

In this sample, this clonotype turned up a few times. The V call is TRBV4-2, the J call TRBJ2-3, with a possible D match to TRBD2 (5 bases). This CDR3 spans 15 amino acids. Germline V gives CDR1 LGHNA, CDR2 YNFKEQ. V lost 0 bases, J lost 2 bases, and 9 bases lay in between. CDR3 residues: CASSQEAGPTDTQYF. In DNA form, the CDR3 reads TGTGCCAGCAGCCAAGAGGCGGGCCCCACAGATACGCAGTATTTT.

The chain employs TRBV11-2 and TRBJ1-2, with 8 positions matching TRBD1. This CDR3 region has 11 residues. CDR1 is SGHAT, CDR2 FQNNGV, per germline. V was pared by 5 bases and J by 12 bases, with 5 bases of the junction left unmatched. The CDR3 loop is CASSLGTGHTF. The CDR3 DNA follows: TGTGCCAGCAGCCTCGGGACAGGCCACACCTTC.

This clonotype appeared a few times. The CDR3 DNA is TGTGCCAGCTCACGGTCCGAGGGGGCCTACGAGCAGTACTTC. Translating it yields CASSRSEGAYEQYF. The V call is TRBV18, the J call TRBJ2-7; D perhaps matches TRBD1 (6 bases). This CDR3 comprises 14 residues. The germline CDR1 and CDR2 sequences are KGHSH and LQKENI. The V and J ends lost 4 bases and 2 bases respectively, with 12 bases between them.

The V and J genes are TRBV7-9 and TRBJ1-2, with D maybe TRBD1 (5 bases). In germline, CDR1 is SEHNR, CDR2 FQNEAQ (reference sequence). The CDR3 sequence is 14 residues long. Trimming removed 7 bases at V and 6 bases at J, with 18 bases between. The CDR3 here is CASTPRGRADGYTF. DNA of the CDR3: TGTGCCAGCACCCCGAGGGGTAGGGCGGATGGCTACACCTTC.

The chain employs TRBV10-3 and TRBJ2-7, with TRBD1 matching over 8 bases. Germline assignment: CDR1 ENHRY and CDR2 SYGVKD. This CDR3 has 16 residues. V lost 3 bases and J lost 5; bases outside the gene matches: 12. The CDR3 nucleotides read TGTGCCATCAGTGAACGACCGGGACAGGTCCACAACGAGCAGTACTTC. It translates to CAISERPGQVHNEQYF.

The chain combines TRBV5-1 with TRBJ1-1; 7 bases align to TRBD1. V lost 4 bases and J lost 4; bases outside the gene matches: 7. Germline loops: CDR1 SGHRS, CDR2 YFSETQ. The CDR3 contains 14 residues. DNA of the CDR3: TGCGCCAGCAGCATCCAGGGGGATCGCACTGAAGCTTTCTTT. Protein: CASSIQGDRTEAFF.